The present TCR beta chain was sequenced within a study of response to subunit inactivated influenza vaccine. TCRdb called the RT-PCR reads again in MiXCR, with one record for every CDR3 protein. The table lists 450,000 to 600,000 distinct CDR3 sequences, less than 10% of them singletons, with 10% to 15% in the top ten. The CDR3 sequence is 17 residues long. With V trimmed by 2 bases and J by 3 bases, 8 bases remained unmatched. Germline CDR1 is MNHEY and CDR2 is SVGEGT. This specimen consisted of PBMCs from blood, obtained less than 30 months after vaccination. V gene TRBV6-2 or TRBV6-3 combines with J gene TRBJ2-3; 10 nucleotides line up with TRBD2. The sequence came from a man aged 50-75 years who received an inactivated influenza vaccine. CDR3 in amino acids: CASSYPIGTSVTDTQYF. As DNA, the CDR3 is TGTGCCAGCAGTTACCCCATCGGGACTAGCGTTACAGATACGCAGTATTTT.